This section outlines one TCR beta chain sequence together with its context. The antigen remains undetermined. This entry belongs to a study of CD8+ T cells in alopecia areata. The V end lost 4 bases, the J end lost 7 bases, and 16 bases lay between the germline ends. Germline values: CDR1 SGHDN, CDR2 FVKESK. There are 15 residues in the CDR3. RNA was isolated and reverse transcribed to cDNA, the sequencing template. Assay: immunoSEQ multiplex PCR; the TCRdb copy retains only in-frame clones and omits some. The sample gives more than 150,000 clones, about 47% of which show up once; around 10% is in the top ten. Points from the study as a whole: With one nonresponder, baseline CD8+ expansion's link to response remains uncertain. Patients shared TCRs less clearly than mice did, possibly owing to HLA.

Treatment specified: oral pan-JAK inhibitor, 5-10 mg twice daily. Sorted populations comprised CD4+ and CD8+ T cells obtained from PBMCs. Specimen: CD8+ T cells sorted from blood, collected at week 52, from a patient treated with tofacitinib. The TCR sequence derives from a human donor with alopecia areata. The gene calls are TRBV14 and TRBJ2-2, with a tentative D call TRBD2 (5 bases). The CDR3 coding sequence is TGTGCCAGCAGCCCGAGGGCTAGTTGGGTCGGGGAGCTGTTTTTT. Its translation: CASSPRASWVGELFF.